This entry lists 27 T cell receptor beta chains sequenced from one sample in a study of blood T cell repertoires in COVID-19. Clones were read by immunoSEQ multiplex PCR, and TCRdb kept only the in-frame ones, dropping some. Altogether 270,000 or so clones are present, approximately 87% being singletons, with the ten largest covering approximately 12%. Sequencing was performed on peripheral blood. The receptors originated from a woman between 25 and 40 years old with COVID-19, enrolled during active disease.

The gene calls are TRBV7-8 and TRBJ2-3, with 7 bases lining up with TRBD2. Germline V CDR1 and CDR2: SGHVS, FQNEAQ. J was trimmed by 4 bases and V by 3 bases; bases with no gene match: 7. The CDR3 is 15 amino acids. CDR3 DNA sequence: TGTGCCAGCAGCTTTAGAGGGAGGGCCCCAGATACGCAGTATTTT. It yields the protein CASSFRGRAPDTQYF.

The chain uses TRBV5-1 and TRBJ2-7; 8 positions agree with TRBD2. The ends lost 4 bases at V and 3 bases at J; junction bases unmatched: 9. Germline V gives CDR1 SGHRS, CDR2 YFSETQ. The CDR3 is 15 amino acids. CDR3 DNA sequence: TGCGCCAGCAGCCAAGGACTAGCCAAGAGCTACGAGCAGTACTTC. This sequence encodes CASSQGLAKSYEQYF.

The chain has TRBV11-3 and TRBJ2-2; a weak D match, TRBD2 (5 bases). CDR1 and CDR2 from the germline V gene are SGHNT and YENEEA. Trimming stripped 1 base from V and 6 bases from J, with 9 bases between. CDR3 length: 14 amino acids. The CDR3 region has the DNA TGTGCCAGCAGCTTAGTTCGGGGTGCCGGGGAGCTGTTTTTT. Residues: CASSLVRGAGELFF.

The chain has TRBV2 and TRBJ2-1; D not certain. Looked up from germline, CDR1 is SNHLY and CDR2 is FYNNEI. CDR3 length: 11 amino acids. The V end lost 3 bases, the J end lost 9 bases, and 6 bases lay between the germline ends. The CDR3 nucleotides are TGTGCCAGCAGTGACTGGGCTGAGCAGTTCTTC. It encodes CASSDWAEQFF. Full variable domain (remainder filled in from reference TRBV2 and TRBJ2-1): EPEVTQTPSHQVTQMGQEVILRCVPISNHLYFYWYRQILGQKVEFLVSFYNNEISEKSEIFDDQFSVERPDGSNFTLKIRSTKLEDSAMYFCASSDWAEQFFGPGTRLTVL.

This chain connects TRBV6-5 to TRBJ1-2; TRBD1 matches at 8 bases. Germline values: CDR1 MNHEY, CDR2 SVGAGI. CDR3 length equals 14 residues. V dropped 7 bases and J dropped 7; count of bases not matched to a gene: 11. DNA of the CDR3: TGTGCCAGCATAAGGGTCCAGGGGGCTTCTGGCTACACCTTC. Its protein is CASIRVQGASGYTF.

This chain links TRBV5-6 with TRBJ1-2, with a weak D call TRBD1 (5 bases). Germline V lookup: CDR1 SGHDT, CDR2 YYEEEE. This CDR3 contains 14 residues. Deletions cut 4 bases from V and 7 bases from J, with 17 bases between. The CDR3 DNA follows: TGTGCCAGCAGCGACCGAGACAGCTACCGTGGCTACACCTTC. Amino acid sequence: CASSDRDSYRGYTF. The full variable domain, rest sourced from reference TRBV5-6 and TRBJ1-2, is DAGVTQSPTHLIKTRGQQVTLRCSPKSGHDTVSWYQQALGQGPQFIFQYYEEEERQRGNFPDRFSGHQFPNYSSELNVNALLLGDSALYLCASSDRDSYRGYTFGSGTRLTVV.

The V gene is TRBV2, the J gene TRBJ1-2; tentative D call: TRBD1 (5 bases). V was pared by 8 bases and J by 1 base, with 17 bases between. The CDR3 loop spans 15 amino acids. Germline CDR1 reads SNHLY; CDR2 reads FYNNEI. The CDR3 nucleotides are TGTGCCAGCCCTGATGGGGGGGTGTTTAACTATGGCTACACCTTC. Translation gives CASPDGGVFNYGYTF.

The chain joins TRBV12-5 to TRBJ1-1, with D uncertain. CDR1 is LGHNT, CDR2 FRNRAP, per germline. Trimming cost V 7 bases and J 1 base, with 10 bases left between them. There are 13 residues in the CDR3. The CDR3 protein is CASAVSGNTEAFF. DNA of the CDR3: TGTGCTAGTGCCGTGTCAGGGAACACTGAAGCTTTCTTT.

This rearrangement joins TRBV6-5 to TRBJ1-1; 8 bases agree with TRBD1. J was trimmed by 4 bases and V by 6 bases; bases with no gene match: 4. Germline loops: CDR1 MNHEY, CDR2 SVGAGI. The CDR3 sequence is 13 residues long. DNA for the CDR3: TGTGCCAGCAGCTTTACAGGGGGCACTGAAGCTTTCTTT. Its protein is CASSFTGGTEAFF.

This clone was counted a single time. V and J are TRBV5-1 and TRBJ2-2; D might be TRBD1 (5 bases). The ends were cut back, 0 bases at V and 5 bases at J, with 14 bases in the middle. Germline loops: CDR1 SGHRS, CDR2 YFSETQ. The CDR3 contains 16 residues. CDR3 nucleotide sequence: TGCGCCAGCAGCTTGGCCGCAGGGAAGGGGACCGGGGAGCTGTTTTTT. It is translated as CASSLAAGKGTGELFF.

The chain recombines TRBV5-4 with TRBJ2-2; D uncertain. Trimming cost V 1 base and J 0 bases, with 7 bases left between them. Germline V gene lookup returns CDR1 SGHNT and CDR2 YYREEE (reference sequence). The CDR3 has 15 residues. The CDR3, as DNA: TGTGCCAGCAGCTTGCAGTTCTCGAACACCGGGGAGCTGTTTTTT. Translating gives CASSLQFSNTGELFF.

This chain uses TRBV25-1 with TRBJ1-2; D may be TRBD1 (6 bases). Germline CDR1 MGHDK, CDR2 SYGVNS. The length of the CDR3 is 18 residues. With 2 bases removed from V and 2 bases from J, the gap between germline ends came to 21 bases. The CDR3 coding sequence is TGTGCCAGCAGTGAAAAACGGGACACTACATGGGGCAACTATGGCTACACCTTC. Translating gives CASSEKRDTTWGNYGYTF.

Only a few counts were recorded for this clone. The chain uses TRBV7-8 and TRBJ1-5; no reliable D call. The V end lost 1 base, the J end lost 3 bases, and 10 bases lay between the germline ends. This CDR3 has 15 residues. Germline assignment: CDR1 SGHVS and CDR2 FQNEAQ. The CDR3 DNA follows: TGTGCCAGCAGCTTAGTGGCAGTAAACAATCAGCCCCAGCATTTT. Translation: CASSLVAVNNQPQHF.

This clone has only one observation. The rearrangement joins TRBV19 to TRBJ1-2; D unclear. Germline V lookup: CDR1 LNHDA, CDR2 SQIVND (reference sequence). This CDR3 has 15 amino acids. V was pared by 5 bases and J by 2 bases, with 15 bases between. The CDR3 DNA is TGTGCCAGTAGTGTCCAACAGCGGGCGAACTATGGCTACACCTTC. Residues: CASSVQQRANYGYTF.

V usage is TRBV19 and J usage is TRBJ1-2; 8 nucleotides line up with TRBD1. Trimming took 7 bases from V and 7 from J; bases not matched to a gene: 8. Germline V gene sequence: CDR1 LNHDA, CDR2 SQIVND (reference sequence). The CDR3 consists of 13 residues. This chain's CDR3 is CASTRDRSSGYTF. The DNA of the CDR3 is TGTGCCAGTACTAGGGACAGGTCTTCTGGCTACACCTTC.

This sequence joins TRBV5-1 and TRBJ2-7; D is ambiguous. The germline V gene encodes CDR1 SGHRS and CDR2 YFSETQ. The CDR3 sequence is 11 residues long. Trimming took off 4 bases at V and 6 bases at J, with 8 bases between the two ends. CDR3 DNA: TGCGCCAGCAGCATCTCAGGCGAGCAGTACTTC. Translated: CASSISGEQYF.

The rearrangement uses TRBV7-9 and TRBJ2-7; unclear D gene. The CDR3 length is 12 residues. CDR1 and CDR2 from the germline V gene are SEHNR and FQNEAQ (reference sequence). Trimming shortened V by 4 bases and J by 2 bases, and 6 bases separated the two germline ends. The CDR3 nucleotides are TGTGCCAGCAGCTCCCGTCCCTACGAGCAGTACTTC. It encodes CASSSRPYEQYF.

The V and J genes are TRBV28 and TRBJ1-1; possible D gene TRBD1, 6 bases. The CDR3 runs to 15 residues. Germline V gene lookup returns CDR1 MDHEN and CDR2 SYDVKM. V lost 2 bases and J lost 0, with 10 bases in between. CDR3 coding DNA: TGTGCCAGCAGTTTAGATGGACAGTTGAACACTGAAGCTTTCTTT. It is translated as CASSLDGQLNTEAFF.

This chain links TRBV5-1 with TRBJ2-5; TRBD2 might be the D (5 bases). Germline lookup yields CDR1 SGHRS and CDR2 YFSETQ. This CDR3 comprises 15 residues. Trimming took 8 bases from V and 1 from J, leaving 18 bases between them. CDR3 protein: CASNHPAGGQETQYF. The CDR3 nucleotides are TGCGCCAGTAATCATCCTGCGGGCGGCCAAGAGACCCAGTACTTC.

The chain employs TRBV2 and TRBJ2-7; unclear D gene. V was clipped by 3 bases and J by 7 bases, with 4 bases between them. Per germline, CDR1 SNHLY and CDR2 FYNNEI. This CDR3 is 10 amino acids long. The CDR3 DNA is TGTGCCAGCAGTGACAGAGAGCAGTACTTC. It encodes CASSDREQYF.

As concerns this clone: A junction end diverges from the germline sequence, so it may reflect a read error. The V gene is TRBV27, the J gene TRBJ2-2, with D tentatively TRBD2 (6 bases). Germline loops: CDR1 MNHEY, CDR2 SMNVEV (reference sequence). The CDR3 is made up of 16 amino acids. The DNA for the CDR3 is TGTGCCAGCAACCGACAACCAGGGAGGAACGCCGGGGAGCTGTTTTTT. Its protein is CASNRQPGRNAGELFF.

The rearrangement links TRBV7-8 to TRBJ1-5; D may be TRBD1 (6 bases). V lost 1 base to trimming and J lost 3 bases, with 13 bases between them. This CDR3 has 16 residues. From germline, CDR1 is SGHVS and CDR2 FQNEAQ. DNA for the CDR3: TGTGCCAGCAGCTTAGAGGCAGGGGCGATCAATCAGCCCCAGCATTTT. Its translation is CASSLEAGAINQPQHF.

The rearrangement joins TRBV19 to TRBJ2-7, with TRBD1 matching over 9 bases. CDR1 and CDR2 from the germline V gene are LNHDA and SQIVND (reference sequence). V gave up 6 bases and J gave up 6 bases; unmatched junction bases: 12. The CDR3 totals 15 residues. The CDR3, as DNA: TGTGCCAGTAGCATACTTCGGACAGGGGTAGGCGAGCAGTACTTC. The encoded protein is CASSILRTGVGEQYF.

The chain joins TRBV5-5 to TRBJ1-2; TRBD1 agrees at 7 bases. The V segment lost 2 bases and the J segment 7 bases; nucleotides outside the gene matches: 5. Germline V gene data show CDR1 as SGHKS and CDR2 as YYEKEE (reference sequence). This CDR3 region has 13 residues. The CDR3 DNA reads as TGTGCCAGCAGCTTCACAGGGGAACGTGGCTACACCTTC. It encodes CASSFTGERGYTF. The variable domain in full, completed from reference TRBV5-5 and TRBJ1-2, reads DAGVTQSPTHLIKTRGQQVTLRCSPISGHKSVSWYQQVLGQGPQFIFQYYEKEERGRGNFPDRFSARQFPNYSSELNVNALLLGDSALYLCASSFTGERGYTFGSGTRLTVV.

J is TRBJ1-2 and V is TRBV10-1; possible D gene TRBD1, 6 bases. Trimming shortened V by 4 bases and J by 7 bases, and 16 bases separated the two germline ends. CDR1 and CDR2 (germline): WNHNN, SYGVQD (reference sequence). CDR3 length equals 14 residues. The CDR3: CASSGRGWSTGYTF. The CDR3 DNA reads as TGCGCCAGCAGTGGAAGGGGGTGGTCTACTGGCTACACCTTC.

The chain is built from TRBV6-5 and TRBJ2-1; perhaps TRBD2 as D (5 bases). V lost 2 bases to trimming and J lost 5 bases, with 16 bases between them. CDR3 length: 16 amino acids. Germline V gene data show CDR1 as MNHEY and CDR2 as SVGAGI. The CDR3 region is CASSYRGPEVDNEQFF. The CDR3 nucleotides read TGTGCCAGCAGTTACCGGGGTCCGGAGGTCGACAATGAGCAGTTCTTC.

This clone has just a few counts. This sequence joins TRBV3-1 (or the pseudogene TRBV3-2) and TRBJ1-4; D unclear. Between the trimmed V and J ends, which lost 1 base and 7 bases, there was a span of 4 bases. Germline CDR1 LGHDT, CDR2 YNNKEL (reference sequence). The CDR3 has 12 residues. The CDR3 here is CASSQGPEKLFF. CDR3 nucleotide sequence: TGTGCCAGCAGCCAAGGGCCTGAAAAACTGTTTTTT.